These T cell receptor beta chains were read from a single sample in a study of post-analysis software for immune sequencing data. TCRdb processed the PCR reads anew with MiXCR; each CDR3 protein has one entry. This sample has around 770,000 distinct CDR3 sequences, with 46% found just once. The sequencing input was blood. The receptors here all came from a girl aged 10-17 years with multiple sclerosis. The CDR3 runs from the conserved cysteine through the conserved F or W. A D gene is named only where the DNA matches it firmly. Some rows mark clone size as missing; the rest say once, few, many or name a class of expanded clone.

D gene: -; J gene: TRBJ2-7; clone size: few; V gene: TRBV6-1; CDR3 DNA: TGTGCCAGCAGGGTGGGGCACTACGAGCAGTACTTC; CDR3 protein: CASRVGHYEQYF
D gene: TRBD2; J gene: TRBJ2-5; clone size: -; V gene: TRBV5-1; CDR3 DNA: TGCGCCAGCAGCTTGAGTCTACTAGCGGGACCGTACCAAGAGACCCAGTACTTC; CDR3 protein: CASSLSLLAGPYQETQYF
D gene: -; J gene: TRBJ1-6; clone size: -; V gene: TRBV25-1; CDR3 DNA: TGTGCCAGCAGTGATATGAGGACCAATTCACCCCTCCACTTT; CDR3 protein: CASSDMRTNSPLHF
D gene: TRBD2; J gene: TRBJ2-1; clone size: -; V gene: TRBV4-2; CDR3 DNA: TGTGCCAGCAGCCAAGATGATGGGAGGCGGGAGAACGACAATGAGCAGTTCTTC; CDR3 protein: CASSQDDGRRENDNEQFF
D gene: TRBD2; J gene: TRBJ2-5; clone size: few; V gene: TRBV6-2/TRBV6-3; CDR3 DNA: TGTGCCAGCAGTCTTACGGCGGGACTAGCGGGAGAGGAGACCCAGTACTTC; CDR3 protein: CASSLTAGLAGEETQYF
D gene: -; J gene: TRBJ2-1; clone size: -; V gene: TRBV13; CDR3 DNA: TGTGCCAGCAGCTTAGCAGTATGGAAAGAGCAGTTCTTC; CDR3 protein: CASSLAVWKEQFF
D gene: -; J gene: TRBJ2-7; clone size: -; V gene: TRBV7-2; CDR3 DNA: TGTGCCAGCAGCCTACAGACAGGTGGATACGAGCAGTACTTC; CDR3 protein: CASSLQTGGYEQYF
D gene: -; J gene: TRBJ1-1; clone size: once; V gene: TRBV25-1; CDR3 DNA: TGTGCCAGTAGTGCACTCACTCGCAACACTGAAGCTTTCTTT; CDR3 protein: CASSALTRNTEAFF
D gene: -; J gene: TRBJ2-7; clone size: -; V gene: TRBV4-3; CDR3 DNA: TGCGCCAGCAGCCAAGACAGGTTCTACGAGCAGTACTTC; CDR3 protein: CASSQDRFYEQYF
D gene: TRBD1; J gene: TRBJ2-7; clone size: few; V gene: TRBV12-3/TRBV12-4; CDR3 DNA: TGTGCCAGCAGTTTAGCCGGGACAGGGGGCGTCGAGCAGTACTTC; CDR3 protein: CASSLAGTGGVEQYF